This T cell receptor beta chain was recorded in a study of immune characterization of retroperitoneal liposarcoma. Germline CDR1 and CDR2: LGHNT and FRNRAP. The CDR3 region is 8 residues in length, termini included. TCRdb used MiXCR to reprocess the PCR reads, holding one entry per CDR3 protein. The profile covers around 13,000 distinct CDR3 sequences, with roughly 50% appearing a single time and 9% to 15% taken by the ten largest. Remarks on this clonotype: Here the CDR3 omits its conserved ending phenylalanine or tryptophan, so a read error is the likely source. The limits of the CDR3 on the DNA are not certain, so only TCRdb's listed CDR3 is given.

The rearrangement uses TRBV12-5 and TRBJ2-3. This receptor was identified in a female donor with retroperitoneal liposarcoma. The sample comprised tumor tissue. The CDR3 loop reads CRHKVSLC.